These 30 T cell receptor beta chains originate from one sample sequenced in a study of T cells in Graves' hyperthyroidism and ophthalmopathy. The CDR3 regions of TCR beta were amplified from RNA transcripts. First-round RT-PCR with HTBI primers amplified the TCR CDR3 region. TCRdb called the multiplex PCR reads again in MiXCR, with one record for every CDR3 protein. The repertoire includes roughly 700,000 distinct CDR3 sequences, about a third of them detected once, and roughly 31% sits in the top ten. The specimen sequenced was blood. The source of these receptors is a woman in her 40s with Graves' hyperthyroidism.

The chain uses TRBV10-1 and TRBJ2-7; 8 bases line up with TRBD1. The V segment lost 2 bases and the J segment 6 bases; nucleotides outside the gene matches: 9. The CDR3 sequence is 15 residues long. Looked up from germline, CDR1 is WNHNN and CDR2 is SYGVQD (reference sequence). CDR3: CASSERQGSGGEQYF. In nucleotides, the CDR3 is TGCGCCAGCAGTGAGCGACAGGGGAGTGGCGGCGAGCAGTACTTC.

This clonotype was detected a few times. This rearrangement joins TRBV5-1 to TRBJ1-1; 9 bases are shared with TRBD1. The CDR3 runs to 14 residues. From germline, CDR1 is SGHRS and CDR2 YFSETQ. The trim removed 4 bases at V and 5 bases at J, leaving 6 bases unmatched. CDR3: CASSQGQGITEAFF. CDR3 DNA sequence: TGCGCCAGCAGCCAAGGACAGGGGATTACTGAAGCTTTCTTT.

This clonotype was detected only a few times. The gene calls are TRBV19 and TRBJ1-2; D might be TRBD1 (5 bases). V lost 5 bases, J lost 8 bases, and 18 bases lay in between. Looked up from germline, CDR1 is LNHDA and CDR2 is SQIVND (reference sequence). The CDR3 is made up of 14 amino acids. The CDR3: CASSSLQGVLGYTF. DNA of the CDR3: TGTGCCAGTAGTTCCCTCCAGGGTGTTTTGGGCTACACCTTC.

This rearrangement joins TRBV19 to TRBJ1-5; 8 bases are a match to TRBD1. The CDR3 loop spans 16 amino acids. Germline V gene data show CDR1 as LNHDA and CDR2 as SQIVND (reference sequence). J lost 1 base, V lost 6 bases, and 8 bases had no gene match. Written as DNA, the CDR3 is TGTGCCAGTAGCGGGACAGGATCCCCAAGCAATCAGCCCCAGCATTTT. Its protein is CASSGTGSPSNQPQHF.

Concerning this clonotype itself: Germline is not matched at one junction end, which may reflect a read error. The chain uses TRBV24-1 and TRBJ2-7; D gene uncertain. CDR3 length: 15 amino acids. Germline V gene data show CDR1 as KGHDR and CDR2 as SFDVKD. CDR3 DNA sequence: TGTGCCAGCAGTTTGTATGCAGACGGTGACTACGAGCAGTACTTC. Amino acids: CASSLYADGDYEQYF.

This rearrangement joins TRBV29-1 to TRBJ2-2; D is uncertain. Per the germline V gene, CDR1 is SQVTM and CDR2 is ANQGSEA. This CDR3 is built from 15 residues. V was trimmed by 4 bases and J by 1 base, leaving 13 bases between them. CDR3 nucleotides: TGCAGCGTTGCTGGGGTGACGGAGAACACCGGGGAGCTGTTTTTT. Protein sequence: CSVAGVTENTGELFF.

V is TRBV28 and J is TRBJ1-6; TRBD1 matches 7 bases. Germline CDR1 and CDR2: MDHEN and SYDVKM. The CDR3 is 19 residues long. V gave up 3 bases and J gave up 8 bases; unmatched junction bases: 19. Here the CDR3 DNA reads TGTGCCAGCAGTTTTAAGTACCGGGACAGCGAGGGGAGGGATTCACCCCTCCACTTT. Residues: CASSFKYRDSEGRDSPLHF.

This clonotype was counted a few times. The V call is TRBV5-1, the J call TRBJ1-1; D is perhaps TRBD1 (6 bases). V was cut by 3 bases and J by 1 base, with 10 bases left in between. The CDR3 runs 14 residues. CDR1 is SGHRS, CDR2 YFSETQ, per germline. The CDR3 DNA is TGCGCCAGCAGCTCGGGACAATGGAACACTGAAGCTTTCTTT. Amino acids: CASSSGQWNTEAFF.

This clonotype occurred a few times. The genes are TRBV20-1 and TRBJ1-1; D perhaps matches TRBD1 (6 bases). The germline V gene has CDR1 DFQATT and CDR2 SNEGSKA (reference sequence). The CDR3 length is 14 residues. V was pared by 4 bases and J by 5 bases, with 17 bases between. CDR3 in amino acids: CSAKNRDIWTEAFF. The DNA of the CDR3 is TGCAGTGCTAAAAACCGGGACATTTGGACTGAAGCTTTCTTT.

This clonotype was found a few times. This chain uses TRBV7-9 with TRBJ1-2; TRBD1 aligns across 7 bases. The CDR3 sequence is 15 residues long. V trimming: 5 bases; J trimming: 4 bases; junction bases outside the gene matches: 10. Germline CDR1 reads SEHNR; CDR2 reads FQNEAQ (reference sequence). DNA for the CDR3: TGTGCCAGCAGCCAAGAAGGGGGCGCGCCCTATGGCTACACCTTC. Residues: CASSQEGGAPYGYTF.

This clonotype turned up a few times. The CDR3 loop is CASSQTGTEGNTIYF. The DNA for the CDR3 is TGTGCCAGCAGCCAAACCGGGACAGAGGGAAACACCATATATTTT. The rearrangement links TRBV7-6 to TRBJ1-3; 7 nucleotides match TRBD1. J lost 4 bases, V lost 5 bases, and 8 bases had no gene match. The CDR3 loop spans 15 amino acids. Germline CDR1 and CDR2: SGHVS and FNYEAQ.

The J gene is TRBJ2-7, the V gene TRBV5-1, with D unresolved. V was trimmed by 1 base and J by 2 bases, leaving 10 bases between them. The CDR3 length is 14 residues. Germline lookup yields CDR1 SGHRS and CDR2 YFSETQ. CDR3 amino acids: CASSLYSKTYEQYF. CDR3 in DNA: TGCGCCAGCAGCTTGTATTCAAAGACCTACGAGCAGTACTTC.

The chain has TRBV7-4 and TRBJ1-2, with 7 bases identical to TRBD1. The ends lost 5 bases at V and 12 bases at J; junction bases unmatched: 9. The CDR3 loop spans 12 amino acids. Germline lookup yields CDR1 SGHVT and CDR2 SQSDAQ. The CDR3 coding sequence is TGTGCCAGCAGCGCGGACAGGCCTGGAAACACCTTC. This gives the protein CASSADRPGNTF.

The gene calls are TRBV25-1 and TRBJ2-3, with 9 bases fitting TRBD1. V lost 2 bases to trimming and J lost 4 bases; unmatched junction nucleotides: 16. The germline V gene has CDR1 MGHDK and CDR2 SYGVNS. The CDR3 consists of 19 residues. CDR3 in amino acids: CASSEPPGQGFDVADTQYF. CDR3 nucleotides: TGTGCCAGCAGTGAACCTCCGGGACAGGGTTTTGATGTCGCAGATACGCAGTATTTT.

This clonotype was observed a handful of times. The chain uses TRBV12-3 or TRBV12-4 and TRBJ1-4, with D maybe TRBD1 (5 bases). This CDR3 has 14 residues. V was clipped by 5 bases and J by 3 bases, with 10 bases between them. The CDR3 here is CASSPGISNEKLFF. The CDR3 coding sequence is TGTGCCAGCAGTCCAGGGATCTCTAATGAAAAACTGTTTTTT.

Remarks on this clonotype: The CDR3 does not end in the conserved phenylalanine or tryptophan, so this is likely a read error. The genes are TRBV7-8 and TRBJ1-5; D uncertain. Germline V gene data show CDR1 as SGHVS and CDR2 as FQNEAQ. This CDR3 has 14 residues. Trimming stripped 3 bases from V and 6 bases from J, with 12 bases between. The CDR3 region is CASSLEARGQPQHY. In DNA, the CDR3 is TGTGCCAGCAGCTTGGAGGCGAGAGGTCAGCCCCAGCATTAT.

This clonotype has ten or more counts. The chain uses TRBV7-2 and TRBJ2-5; 9 nucleotides agree with TRBD1. The germline V gene encodes CDR1 SGHTA and CDR2 FQGNSA. This CDR3 is 15 amino acids long. The junction had 5 bases not matched to a gene; V was cut back by 5 bases and J by 1 base. The CDR3 is CASSPTQGAQETQYF. CDR3 nucleotide sequence: TGTGCCAGCAGCCCCACACAGGGGGCCCAAGAGACCCAGTACTTC.

This clonotype turned up a few times. In DNA, the CDR3 is TGTGCCAGCAGTTACTCGTTCGGAGGGTACCAAGCTTTCTTT. This translates into CASSYSFGGYQAFF. The genes are TRBV6-5 and TRBJ1-1; D is unresolved. The V gene lost 0 bases and the J gene lost 9 bases, with 14 bases spanning the gap. This CDR3 has 14 residues. Per the germline V gene, CDR1 is MNHEY and CDR2 is SVGAGI.

The rearrangement links TRBV15 to TRBJ1-2, with D unclear. Trimming cost V 3 bases and J 4 bases, with 9 bases left between them. Germline V CDR1 and CDR2: LNHNV, YYDKDF (reference sequence). The length of the CDR3 is 13 residues. The CDR3 loop reads CATSSIGRYGYTF. The CDR3 coding sequence is TGTGCCACCAGCAGCATAGGACGCTATGGCTACACCTTC.

V is TRBV28 and J is TRBJ1-5; TRBD1 might be the D (5 bases). This CDR3 spans 14 amino acids. From germline, CDR1 is MDHEN and CDR2 SYDVKM. The germline V and J ends were trimmed by 3 bases and 6 bases, with 12 bases remaining between them. The CDR3: CASSLWGWRQPQHF. CDR3 DNA sequence: TGTGCCAGCAGTTTGTGGGGGTGGCGTCAGCCCCAGCATTTT.

This clonotype has more than one count but fewer than ten. The CDR3 here is CATSARGYTGELFF. The CDR3 nucleotides are TGTGCCACCAGTGCCCGGGGTTATACCGGGGAGCTGTTTTTT. The V call is TRBV24-1, the J call TRBJ2-2, with a tentative D call TRBD2 (5 bases). V lost 5 bases, J lost 5 bases, and 11 bases lay in between. The CDR3 has 14 amino acids. CDR1 KGHDR and CDR2 SFDVKD come from the germline V gene.

This clonotype was seen many times. The chain links TRBV12-3 or TRBV12-4 to TRBJ1-5; D is unresolved. This CDR3 has 13 residues. Between the trimmed V and J ends, which lost 3 bases and 4 bases, there was a span of 7 bases. DNA of the CDR3: TGTGCCAGCAGTTTCGGCAGGAATCAGCCCCAGCATTTT. Translated, it gives CASSFGRNQPQHF.

In its sample, this clonotype was seen a few times. V and J are TRBV5-1 and TRBJ2-7; tentative D call: TRBD2 (5 bases). CDR3 length equals 14 residues. V was shortened by 1 base and J by 2 bases, with 10 bases between the two germline ends. Germline V gene data show CDR1 as SGHRS and CDR2 as YFSETQ. CDR3 region: CASSLFAGPYEQYF. Written as DNA, the CDR3 is TGCGCCAGCAGCTTGTTTGCGGGTCCCTACGAGCAGTACTTC.

A word on this clonotype: At one end, the junction sequence differs from germline, possibly due to a read error. CDR3 region: CASSFSRGVIYGYTF. The CDR3 DNA reads TGTGCCAGCAGTTTCTCGCGGGGGGTCATCTATGGCTACACCTTC. The chain uses TRBV10-3 and TRBJ1-2; tentatively, D is TRBD1 (5 bases). Germline V gene data show CDR1 as ENHRY and CDR2 as SYGVKD. The length of the CDR3 is 15 residues.

Here the CDR3 reads CASAHPPPETQYF. CDR3 sequence (DNA): TGTGCTAGTGCCCATCCCCCCCCGGAGACCCAGTACTTC. The chain recombines TRBV12-5 with TRBJ2-5, with D unclear. Germline CDR1 and CDR2: LGHNT and FRNRAP. CDR3 length: 13 residues. Trimming pared 7 bases from V and 5 bases from J, leaving 14 bases between.

The chain recombines TRBV9 with TRBJ2-7; D remains unclear. V lost 7 bases to trimming and J lost 2 bases, with 13 bases between them. CDR3 length equals 13 residues. Germline V gives CDR1 SGDLS, CDR2 YYNGEE. CDR3 nucleotide sequence: TGTGCCAGCGCGCACACCCCCACCTACGAGCAGTACTTC. Protein sequence: CASAHTPTYEQYF.

Points on this clonotype: This sequence may be a read error, since a much larger clone differs from it by one base. V usage is TRBV7-9 and J usage is TRBJ1-1, with no clear D. V dropped 4 bases and J dropped 7 bases, with 16 bases sitting between them. Germline CDR1 and CDR2: SEHNR and FQNEAQ (reference sequence). The CDR3 contains 14 residues. CDR3 sequence: CASSSAQRASEAFF. The CDR3 coding sequence is TGTGCCAGCAGCTCAGCTCAAAGGGCGAGTGAAGCTTTCTTT. Combining the CDR3 with reference TRBV7-9 and TRBJ1-1 gives the whole variable domain DTGVSQNPRHKITKRGQNVTFRCDPISEHNRLYWYRQTLGQGPEFLTYFQNEAQLEKSRLLSDRFSAERPKGSFSTLEIQRTEQGDSAMYLCASSSAQRASEAFFGQGTRLTVV.

This clonotype has ten or more counts. The chain employs TRBV15 and TRBJ1-5; a weak D match, TRBD1 (5 bases). This CDR3 has 16 amino acids. Germline V gene data show CDR1 as LNHNV and CDR2 as YYDKDF (reference sequence). Trimming took off 5 bases at V and 2 bases at J, with 16 bases between the two ends. The CDR3 nucleotides read TGTGCCACCAGCCGGAAGAGGGAAGGGGGCAATCAGCCCCAGCATTTT. Translating gives CATSRKREGGNQPQHF.

The chain joins TRBV6-5 to TRBJ1-1, with D possibly being TRBD1 (5 bases). CDR1 and CDR2 from the germline V gene are MNHEY and SVGAGI. The V end lost 0 bases, the J end lost 1 base, and 15 bases lay between the germline ends. The CDR3 is made up of 17 amino acids. The CDR3 DNA reads as TGTGCCAGCAGTTACTCCCCCAGGCGGGGGACGAACACTGAAGCTTTCTTT. It translates to CASSYSPRRGTNTEAFF.

This clonotype was seen many times. The V gene is TRBV7-8, the J gene TRBJ2-7, with D tentatively TRBD2 (6 bases). The CDR3 is 16 amino acids. Trimming left V 1 base short and J 0 bases short, with 13 bases between. Germline CDR1 is SGHVS and CDR2 is FQNEAQ. Here the CDR3 DNA reads TGTGCCAGCAGCTTAGGGGGAGGCTTAAGCTCCTACGAGCAGTACTTC. Amino acids: CASSLGGGLSSYEQYF.